This T cell receptor (beta chain) comes out of a study of OX40 agonist ivuxolimab in advanced cancers. Study at large: Earlier anti-PD-1, anti-PD-L1 or anti-CTLA-4 therapy was permitted; around 40% had received some. Study observations and caveats: Expanded peripheral T cells had an undetermined antigen specificity. Circulating CD4+ and CD8+ T cells showed clonal expansion by week 6 at 0.1 to 3.0 mg/kg.

The protocol was immunoSEQ multiplex PCR, while the TCRdb copy is restricted to in-frame clones and leaves out a portion. The table shows tens of thousands of clones, with roughly 77% occurring only once. On this clone itself: As yet, its antigen is unknown.

CDR3 length: 14 residues. From germline, CDR1 is SEHNR and CDR2 FQNEAQ (reference sequence). The junction had 9 bases not matched to a gene; V was cut back by 4 bases and J by 10 bases. The TCR originated in an adult with an advanced solid tumor such as melanoma, head and neck, liver or kidney cancer. Sample: CD4+ or CD8+ T cells sorted from blood, taken in a trial of the OX40 agonist ivuxolimab. The J gene is TRBJ2-1, the V gene TRBV7-9; 8 bases align to TRBD2. The CDR3 here is CASSSSGLAPEQFF. The CDR3 coding sequence is TGTGCCAGCAGCTCCTCTGGACTAGCCCCCGAGCAGTTCTTC.